This T cell receptor (beta chain) came from a study of patients and donors after allogeneic stem cell transplantation. Using its own MiXCR run on the RT-PCR reads, TCRdb lists one record per CDR3 protein. The sample comprises 90,000 to 120,000 distinct CDR3 sequences, around 35% of which are singletons, and 27% rests with the top ten. Trimming took off 5 bases at V and 3 bases at J, with 1 base between the two ends. The CDR3 loop spans 10 amino acids. The receptor was isolated from a human donor who was either an allogeneic HSCT recipient or a stem cell or donor lymphocyte infusion donor (not recorded which). It is not recorded whose cells these are; they may come from a transplant donor. Sequences were obtained from blood, either unsorted or a sorted T cell fraction (not recorded which). V and J are TRBV12-3 or TRBV12-4 and TRBJ2-5; D uncertain. The CDR3 DNA reads as TGTGCCAGCAGTAAAGAGACCCAGTACTTC. The encoded protein is CASSKETQYF.